The T cell receptor (beta chain) described here comes from a study of blood T cells in healthy people across ages. The CDR3 is 16 residues long. V lost 5 bases to trimming and J lost 4 bases; unmatched junction nucleotides: 13. Combining a sample-barcoded 5' primer with a J-beta primer mix, a second PCR ran for roughly 7 to 12 cycles. TCRdb recomputed calls from the 5' RACE reads with MiXCR, one row per CDR3 protein. The data contain over 1,200,000 distinct CDR3 sequences, approximately 59% of them seen just once; the ten biggest clones take up 6.5% to 8.5%. Material: blood. The rearrangement uses TRBV12-3 or TRBV12-4 and TRBJ2-7, with 8 bases lining up with TRBD1. The clonotype comes from a man younger than 30 in good health. CDR3 residues: CASSGDRSAVSYEQYF. The DNA for the CDR3 is TGTGCCAGCAGTGGGGACAGGTCCGCCGTCTCGTACGAGCAGTACTTC.